The clone carrying this TCR beta chain was detected many times. CDR3 of TCR beta was amplified from genomic DNA via a two-round multiplex PCR. Specific primers for each TRBV and TRBJ gene were what first-round PCR used. TCRdb redid the calling of the multiplex PCR reads with MiXCR, one entry per CDR3 protein. The repertoire includes under 75,000 distinct CDR3 sequences, 26% of them detected once, and around 6.8% sits in the top ten. The sample originates from a study of prognosis after radiotherapy for stage I lung cancer. Study-wide context: Concurrent therapy with stereotactic body radiotherapy was received by no patient.

The CDR3 runs 12 residues. Germline loops: CDR1 LGHDT, CDR2 YNNKEL (reference sequence). Trimming took off 3 bases at V and 6 bases at J, with 7 bases between the two ends. The receptor was isolated from a donor over 45 with non-small cell lung cancer. The chain carries TRBV3-1 and TRBJ2-3; D unresolved. Sequences were derived from PBMCs, sampled before or after stereotactic body radiation therapy (not recorded which). CDR3 in DNA: TGTGCCAGCAGCCAGGTGCAGGATACGCAGTATTTT. Translating gives CASSQVQDTQYF.